This T cell receptor beta chain appears in the sequencing data of a study of T cell changes during pregnancy in multiple sclerosis. Trimming took 1 base from V and 4 from J; bases not matched to a gene: 6. The germline V gene has CDR1 SNHLY and CDR2 FYNNEI. There are 16 residues in the CDR3. The method was immunoSEQ multiplex PCR; TCRdb's version includes in-frame clones alone and lacks a portion of them. There are tens of thousands of clones in the sample; about 91% occur only once, and roughly 5% lies in the top ten. This TCR was sampled from a female donor with multiple sclerosis, enrolled in a pregnancy study. V and J are TRBV2 and TRBJ2-7; 11 bases are a match to TRBD2. Sequencing used CD8+ T cells from peripheral blood mononuclear cells, obtained before pregnancy. CDR3 DNA sequence: TGTGCCAGCAGTGAAGTGGGACTAGCGGAGCGATACGAGCAGTACTTC. This codes for CASSEVGLAERYEQYF.